Listed below are T cell receptor beta chains from one sample, sequenced in a study of OX40 agonist ivuxolimab in advanced cancers. Sequenced by immunoSEQ multiplex PCR; TCRdb stores in-frame clones only, minus some. Here the sample spans roughly 80,000 clones, 85% to 95% being singletons. Sequenced here: CD4+ or CD8+ T cells sorted from blood, sampled in a trial of the OX40 agonist ivuxolimab. All receptors come from an adult with an advanced solid tumor such as melanoma, head and neck, liver or kidney cancer. CDR3s include the opening cysteine and the closing phenylalanine or tryptophan. The D gene is left open where the match is weak. Size tells how often a clone was seen (once, few, many) or the class of an expanded clone, and some rows leave it out.

CASSFGQGNYGYTF,TGTGCCAGCAGCTTTGGGCAGGGAAACTATGGCTACACCTTC,.,TRBV5-6,.,TRBJ1-2,14
CSVERGAIETQYF,TGCAGCGTTGAGCGGGGGGCAATTGAGACCCAGTACTTC,.,TRBV29-1,TRBD2,TRBJ2-5,13
CASSFLAGGINEQFF,TGTGCCAGTAGTTTTCTAGCGGGAGGGATCAATGAGCAGTTCTTC,.,TRBV19,TRBD2,TRBJ2-1,15
CASSLGGRGTGNTIYF,TGTGCCAGCAGCTTAGGGGGCCGAGGGACTGGAAACACCATATATTTT,.,TRBV7-7,.,TRBJ1-3,16
CASSFREGQPQHF,TGTGCCAGCAGTTTCAGAGAGGGTCAGCCCCAGCATTTT,.,TRBV27,.,TRBJ1-5,13
CARSLGIRDRGRGVDITNTEAFF,TGTGCCAGAAGCTTGGGGATCCGGGACAGGGGGCGCGGGGTTGATATTACGAACACTGAAGCTTTCTTT,.,TRBV5-3,TRBD1,TRBJ1-1,23
CASSQLGRRNTEAFF,TGCGCCAGCAGCCAACTGGGTAGGAGGAACACTGAAGCTTTCTTT,.,TRBV4-1,.,TRBJ1-1,15
CATSRERVIDTQYF,TGTGCCACCAGCAGAGAACGGGTCATAGATACGCAGTATTTT,.,TRBV15,.,TRBJ2-3,14
CASSSDRGELFF,TGTGCCAGCAGCTCTGACCGAGGGGAGCTGTTTTTT,.,TRBV7-8,.,TRBJ2-2,12
CASSYSSGGSNEQYF,TGTGCCAGCAGTTACTCGAGCGGGGGGTCCAACGAGCAGTACTTC,once,TRBV6-5,TRBD2,TRBJ2-7,15
CAWSSGGAYGYTF,TGTGCCTGGAGTTCAGGGGGGGCTTATGGCTACACCTTC,.,TRBV30,TRBD1,TRBJ1-2,13
CASAVPPDTQYF,TGTGCCAGCGCCGTTCCCCCAGATACGCAGTATTTT,.,TRBV5-6,.,TRBJ2-3,12
CASSQNRGENYGYTF,TGCGCCAGCAGCCAAAACAGGGGGGAGAACTATGGCTACACCTTC,.,TRBV4-1,TRBD1,TRBJ1-2,15
CASSLAGQGGEQYF,TGTGCCAGCAGCTTAGCTGGACAGGGTGGCGAGCAGTACTTC,few,TRBV7-6,TRBD1,TRBJ2-7,14
CASSAGTGGGTEAFF,TGTGCCAGCAGTGCCGGGACAGGGGGGGGCACTGAAGCTTTCTTT,once,TRBV28,TRBD1,TRBJ1-1,15
CASSGQGMNTEAFF,TGTGCCAGTAGTGGACAGGGAATGAACACTGAAGCTTTCTTT,.,TRBV19,TRBD1,TRBJ1-1,14
CASSPQVDRNYGYTF,TGTGCCAGCAGCCCCCAAGTTGACAGAAACTATGGCTACACCTTC,few,TRBV6-5,.,TRBJ1-2,15
CASSLTSGSRYGYTF,TGTGCCAGCAGCTTAACGTCAGGGTCTCGCTATGGCTACACCTTC,.,TRBV7-3,.,TRBJ1-2,15
CASSYDSTGNQPQHF,TGTGCCAGCAGTTATGACAGTACGGGCAATCAGCCCCAGCATTTT,.,TRBV27,.,TRBJ1-5,15
CASSAPPEGKYF,TGTGCCAGCAGCGCACCTCCGGAGGGGAAGTATTTT,.,TRBV7-2,.,TRBJ2-3,12
CASSAYREGEKLFF,TGTGCCAGCAGTGCATACAGGGAAGGTGAAAAACTGTTTTTT,.,TRBV2,.,TRBJ1-4,14